The 5 T cell receptor beta chains below were found in one sample sequenced in a study of OX40 agonist ivuxolimab in advanced cancers. The table came from immunoSEQ multiplex PCR; TCRdb's copy has only in-frame clones and leaves some out. The sample contains tens of thousands of clones, around 92% of which appear only once. The material sequenced was CD4+ or CD8+ T cells sorted from blood, taken in a trial of the OX40 agonist ivuxolimab. Receptors were obtained from an adult with an advanced solid tumor such as melanoma, head and neck, liver or kidney cancer.

The rearrangement links TRBV18 to TRBJ2-1; D unclear. The CDR3 covers 14 residues. Trimming took off 6 bases at V and 4 bases at J, with 13 bases between the two ends. Germline CDR1 is KGHSH and CDR2 is LQKENI. The CDR3 DNA is TGTGCCAGCTCTGAACGGCAGAATTACAATGAGCAGTTCTTC. Amino acids: CASSERQNYNEQFF.

The genes are TRBV7-2 and TRBJ2-1; 9 bases align to TRBD2. The CDR3 totals 17 residues. V gave up 3 bases and J gave up 6 bases; unmatched junction bases: 12. Germline-derived CDR1 and CDR2 are SGHTA and FQGNSA. The DNA for the CDR3 is TGTGCCAGCAGCTTTGACTTTCCGGGACTAGCCCTCAATGAGCAGTTCTTC. Translated: CASSFDFPGLALNEQFF.

The DNA of the CDR3 is TGTGCCAGCAGTTTTTCGACTAGCGGGGCCTACGAGCAGTACTTC. Translation gives CASSFSTSGAYEQYF. V is TRBV27 and J is TRBJ2-7; 11 bases fit TRBD2. The trim removed 3 bases at V and 2 bases at J, leaving 3 bases unmatched. The CDR3 has 15 residues. CDR1 MNHEY and CDR2 SMNVEV come from the germline V gene (reference sequence).

The rearrangement joins TRBV7-6 to TRBJ1-2; D is perhaps TRBD1 (6 bases). CDR3 length: 13 amino acids. From germline, CDR1 is SGHVS and CDR2 FNYEAQ. The V end lost 6 bases, the J end lost 3 bases, and 11 bases lay between the germline ends. CDR3 coding DNA: TGTGCCAGCAGGTCAGGGGATGACTATGGCTACACCTTC. This gives the protein CASRSGDDYGYTF. Full variable domain (outside the CDR3, taken from reference TRBV7-6 and TRBJ1-2): GAGVSQSPRYKVTKRGQDVALRCDPISGHVSLYWYRQALGQGPEFLTYFNYEAQQDKSGLPNDRFSAERPEGSISTLTIQRTEQRDSAMYRCASRSGDDYGYTFGSGTRLTVV.

V and J are TRBV2 and TRBJ2-1, with TRBD2 matching 7 bases. CDR3 length equals 15 residues. Per the germline V gene, CDR1 is SNHLY and CDR2 is FYNNEI. The ends lost 5 bases at V and 8 bases at J; junction bases unmatched: 12. The CDR3 sequence is CASSFGRWGRDEQFF. The CDR3 region has the DNA TGTGCCAGCAGTTTCGGACGCTGGGGGAGGGATGAGCAGTTCTTC.